This T cell receptor beta chain was sequenced for a study of shared clonotypes between healthy human individuals. Overall study results and limits: Sharing across four donors was seen in 4% to 6.5% of naive CD4 clonotypes. Represented diversity (both genetic and exposure-history) was limited by the small number of donors.

Note on this clone: Its specificity is unknown.

Germline CDR1 is LNHDA and CDR2 is SQIVND (reference sequence). The CDR3 is made up of 13 amino acids. Between the trimmed V and J ends, which lost 2 bases and 5 bases, there was a span of 8 bases. Sequencing was performed with immunoSEQ multiplex PCR; in TCRdb, only in-frame clones are kept and a portion is missing. The table lists about 2 million clones, roughly 94% of them singletons, with more than 0.9% in the top ten. Naive CD8 cells were CD45RO-negative, positively selected for CCR7, excluding terminally differentiated effector memory CD45RA+ cells. The chain employs TRBV19 and TRBJ2-3; the D is unclear. The sample taken for sequencing was naive CD8+ T cells sorted from blood. This TCR was sampled from a man between 18 and 35 years old in good health. CDR3: CASSIPPGDTQYF. The CDR3 nucleotides are TGTGCCAGTAGTATACCCCCGGGAGATACGCAGTATTTT.